This entry concerns a single TCR beta chain. The CDR3 is 15 amino acids. Germline values: CDR1 SGHDT, CDR2 YYEEEE. Trimming stripped 2 bases from V and 1 base from J, with 12 bases between. Patients at the Seattle site were enrolled during active infection and followed longitudinally. The record originates from a study of blood T cell repertoires in COVID-19. At the level of the study: Collection of acute and convalescent COVID-19 samples took place in the United States, Italy and Spain. T cells, B-cell-depleted T cells, or PBMCs provided the cDNA or gDNA that served as material.

As handled by the study authors: Reference gene primer amplification gave estimated nucleated cell counts. Sequencing was performed with immunoSEQ multiplex PCR; in TCRdb, only in-frame clones are kept and a portion is missing. V, J and clone size were drawn from that table, and D and trimming were deduced from the DNA. The data hold 200,000 to 250,000 clones, with 82% observed a single time. The sequence was collected from an elderly woman with COVID-19, enrolled during active disease. This chain uses TRBV5-6 with TRBJ2-5, with TRBD1 as a possible D gene (5 bases). Source material: peripheral blood. CDR3 in amino acids: CASSFQGGAQETQYF. The CDR3 nucleotides read TGTGCCAGCAGCTTCCAGGGTGGGGCCCAAGAGACCCAGTACTTC.